This TCR beta chain was profiled in a study of chronic HIV infection and antiretroviral therapy. TCRdb independently ran MiXCR on the 5' RACE reads; one entry per CDR3 protein. Seen here are just over 30,000 distinct CDR3 sequences, roughly 9.1% observed once, and the top ten hold roughly 2.7%. CDR3 size: 14 residues. Germline V lookup: CDR1 MNHEY, CDR2 SVGEGT. The trim removed 2 bases at V and 1 base at J, leaving 1 base unmatched. This clonotype has ten or more counts. The chain employs TRBV6-2 or TRBV6-3 and TRBJ1-1; 7 bases align to TRBD1. This clonotype was sampled from an adult who had HIV and had not received antiretroviral therapy, or was an uninfected healthy control (not recorded which). The specimen sequenced was peripheral blood. CDR3 sequence: CASSYRGRNTEAFF. The CDR3 DNA reads as TGTGCCAGCAGTTACAGGGGGCGGAACACTGAAGCTTTCTTT.